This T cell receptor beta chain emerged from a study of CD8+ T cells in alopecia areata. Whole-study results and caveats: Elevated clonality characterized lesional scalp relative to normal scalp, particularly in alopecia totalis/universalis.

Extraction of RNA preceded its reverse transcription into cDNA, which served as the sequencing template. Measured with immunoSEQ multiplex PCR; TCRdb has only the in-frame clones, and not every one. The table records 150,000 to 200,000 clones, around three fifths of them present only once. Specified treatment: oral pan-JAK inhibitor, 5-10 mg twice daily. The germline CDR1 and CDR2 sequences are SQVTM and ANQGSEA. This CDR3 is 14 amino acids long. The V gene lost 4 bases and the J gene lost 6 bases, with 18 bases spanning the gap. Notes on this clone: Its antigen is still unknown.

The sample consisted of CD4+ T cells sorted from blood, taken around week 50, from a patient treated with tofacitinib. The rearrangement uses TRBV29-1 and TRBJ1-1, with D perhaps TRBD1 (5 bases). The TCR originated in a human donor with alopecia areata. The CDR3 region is CSVATRGVGPEAFF. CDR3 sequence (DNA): TGCAGCGTTGCCACACGGGGGGTCGGGCCTGAAGCTTTCTTT.